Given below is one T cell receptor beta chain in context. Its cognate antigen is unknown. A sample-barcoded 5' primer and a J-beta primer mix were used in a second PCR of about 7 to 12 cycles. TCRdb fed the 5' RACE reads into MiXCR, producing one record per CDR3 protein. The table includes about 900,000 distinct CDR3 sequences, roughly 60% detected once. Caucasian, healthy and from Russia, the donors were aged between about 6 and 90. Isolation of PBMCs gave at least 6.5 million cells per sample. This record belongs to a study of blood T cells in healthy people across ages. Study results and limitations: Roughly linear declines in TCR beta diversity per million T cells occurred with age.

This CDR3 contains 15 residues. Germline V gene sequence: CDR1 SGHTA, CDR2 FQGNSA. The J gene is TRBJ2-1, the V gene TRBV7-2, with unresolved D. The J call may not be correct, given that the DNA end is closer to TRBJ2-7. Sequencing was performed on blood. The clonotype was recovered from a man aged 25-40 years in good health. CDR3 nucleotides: TGTGCCAGCAGGAGAGGTGTGGGCCGCTACAATGAGCAGTACTTC. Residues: CASRRGVGRYNEQYF.